A single sample is the source of the 9 T cell receptor beta chains below, sequenced in a study of blood T cell repertoires in COVID-19 (dated by TCRdb to about 2020). Libraries were prepared through the immunoSEQ multiplex PCR assay. Entries here come from immuneACCESS through TCRdb and include only in-frame sequences with V and J called. Some clones fail to appear in such tables; in the studies checked, an unresolved V gene covers under half of the shortfall, and the cause of the remainder is unknown. This sample has more than 100,000 clones in its table, and around 92% of those were observed once. The ten largest clones add up to 3.5% to 4% of the sample. Sequencing input: peripheral blood. These receptors originate from an older woman with acute or convalescent COVID-19.

The chain is built from TRBV7-8 and TRBJ2-7; a weak D match, TRBD1 (5 bases). The germline V and J ends were trimmed by 5 bases and 2 bases, with 22 bases remaining between them. In germline, CDR1 is SGHVS, CDR2 FQNEAQ. The CDR3 length is 17 residues. DNA of the CDR3: TGTGCCAGCAGCCCCCAACCCGAAGGGGCGCAAACCTACGAGCAGTACTTC. Its protein product is CASSPQPEGAQTYEQYF.

The CDR3 coding sequence is TGTGCCATCTCACAGGGAGGGGCTTTAAACACTGAAGCTTTCTTT. Encoded protein: CAISQGGALNTEAFF. The gene calls are TRBV10-3 and TRBJ1-1, with D possibly matching TRBD1 (6 bases). Germline CDR1 ENHRY, CDR2 SYGVKD. This CDR3 is 15 amino acids long. V was pared by 8 bases and J by 2 bases, with 18 bases between.

The chain has TRBV27 and TRBJ2-7, with TRBD2 matching over 9 bases. The trim removed 5 bases at V and 5 bases at J, leaving 19 bases unmatched. Germline V gene lookup returns CDR1 MNHEY and CDR2 SMNVEV (reference sequence). The CDR3 consists of 18 residues. The CDR3 reads CASSPGRVGGLATHEQYV. CDR3 DNA: TGTGCCAGCAGTCCCGGGAGGGTTGGGGGACTAGCTACCCACGAGCAGTACGTC.

This clone was seen once. This rearrangement joins TRBV7-9 to TRBJ2-7; D is uncertain. The CDR3 extends over 11 amino acids. Trimming removed 5 bases from V and 4 bases from J, with 6 bases in between. Germline loops: CDR1 SEHNR, CDR2 FQNEAQ (reference sequence). As DNA, the CDR3 is TGTGCCAGCAGCCCCTTATACGAGCAGTACGTC. Translation: CASSPLYEQYV.

The genes are TRBV10-3 and TRBJ1-5; TRBD1 is a possible D gene (5 bases). This CDR3 has 14 amino acids. The ends were cut back, 4 bases at V and 9 bases at J, with 16 bases in the middle. The V gene's germline CDR1 is ENHRY and CDR2 SYGVKD. In nucleotides, the CDR3 is TGTGCCATCAGTGGTCAGGGTTTATCTACGCCCCAGCATTTT. This translates into CAISGQGLSTPQHF.

V gene TRBV2 combines with J gene TRBJ1-5; a possible D gene is TRBD1 (5 bases). The CDR3 has 12 amino acids. Germline V CDR1 and CDR2: SNHLY, FYNNEI. Deletions cut 6 bases from V and 5 bases from J, with 8 bases between. CDR3 amino acids: CASRLTDQPQHF. The DNA of the CDR3 is TGTGCCAGCAGGCTGACAGATCAGCCCCAGCATTTT.

About this clone itself: At the DNA level, this CDR3 is encoded by other sequences in the same sample as well. This rearrangement joins TRBV12-3 or TRBV12-4 to TRBJ1-2, with 9 positions matching TRBD1. The CDR3 spans 12 residues. V lost 6 bases and J lost 8; bases outside the gene matches: 4. The CDR3 sequence is CASRGQGGGYTF. The CDR3 DNA reads as TGTGCCAGCAGGGGACAGGGCGGGGGCTACACCTTC.

Details on this clone: This CDR3 is also generated by other DNA sequences in the sample. The chain couples TRBV4-2 to TRBJ1-1, with D unresolved. Germline V gene sequence: CDR1 LGHNA, CDR2 YNFKEQ. Trimming pared 2 bases from V and 3 bases from J, leaving 4 bases between. The CDR3 consists of 12 residues. The CDR3 region is CASSQRDTEAFF. As DNA, the CDR3 is TGTGCCAGCAGCCAACGTGACACTGAAGCTTTCTTT.

The chain recombines TRBV5-1 with TRBJ2-5; 7 bases agree with TRBD1. After removal of 4 bases from V and 1 base from J, the junction contained 7 bases not matched to a gene. The CDR3 spans 15 residues. Germline V gene sequence: CDR1 SGHRS, CDR2 YFSETQ. CDR3 bases: TGCGCCAGCAGCCCCGACAGGGTGGGCCAAGAGACCCAGTACTTC. It encodes CASSPDRVGQETQYF.